The clone carrying this TCR beta chain was counted at least ten times. Its antigen is undetermined. The data derive from a study of neurological immune-mediated disorders. Study observations and caveats: Expanded clones shared no CDR3 amino acid sequences across subjects, suggesting private repertoires in all groups. TCR clonal expansion peaked in HTLV-1-associated myelopathy patients and was lowest in multiple sclerosis patients.

As to time point: longitudinal time-point 2. The cDNA was generated by 5'RACE with 10-nucleotide random UMIs. Every sequencing run drew on 15-18 subjects and yielded over 160 million TCR-beta sequences. In TCRdb, the 5' RACE reads were re-called with MiXCR into one record per CDR3 protein. The repertoire holds some 87,000 distinct CDR3 sequences, with 5.8% as singletons. V gave up 8 bases and J gave up 10 bases; unmatched junction bases: 14. The CDR3 length is 13 residues. CDR1 SQVTM and CDR2 ANQGSEA come from the germline V gene. The TCR sequence derives from a woman in her fifties or sixties with multiple sclerosis. This chain joins TRBV29-1 and TRBJ1-1; TRBD1 aligns across 9 bases. Sequencing was done on a sample of PBMCs. CDR3 loop: CSIAGTGLGGAFF. In DNA, the CDR3 is TGCAGCATCGCCGGGACAGGGCTCGGGGGAGCTTTCTTT.